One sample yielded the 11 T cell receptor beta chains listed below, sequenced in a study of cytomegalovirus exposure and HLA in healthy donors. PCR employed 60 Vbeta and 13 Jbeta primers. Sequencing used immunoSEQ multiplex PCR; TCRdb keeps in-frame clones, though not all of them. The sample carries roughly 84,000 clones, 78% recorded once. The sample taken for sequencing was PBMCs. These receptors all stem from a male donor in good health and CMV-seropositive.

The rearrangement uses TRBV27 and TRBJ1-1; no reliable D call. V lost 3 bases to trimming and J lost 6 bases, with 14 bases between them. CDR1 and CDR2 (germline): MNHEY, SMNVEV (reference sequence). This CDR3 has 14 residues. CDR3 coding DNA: TGTGCCAGCAGTTTTGCGGGGTTGTCACCTGAAGCTTTCTTT. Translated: CASSFAGLSPEAFF.

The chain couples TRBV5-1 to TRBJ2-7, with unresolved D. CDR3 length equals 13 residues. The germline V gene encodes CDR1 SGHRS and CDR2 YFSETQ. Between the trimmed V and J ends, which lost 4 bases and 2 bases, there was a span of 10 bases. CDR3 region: CASSTTETYEQYF. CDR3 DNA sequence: TGCGCCAGCAGCACAACGGAGACCTACGAGCAGTACTTC.

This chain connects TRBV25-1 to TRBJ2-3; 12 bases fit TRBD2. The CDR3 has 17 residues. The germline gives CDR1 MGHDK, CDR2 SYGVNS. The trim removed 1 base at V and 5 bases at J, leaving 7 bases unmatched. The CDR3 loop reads CASSESLAGGSRDTQYF. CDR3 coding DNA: TGTGCCAGCAGTGAATCCCTAGCGGGAGGGTCTCGAGATACGCAGTATTTT. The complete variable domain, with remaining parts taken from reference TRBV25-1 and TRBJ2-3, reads EADIYQTPRYLVIGTGKKITLECSQTMGHDKMYWYQQDPGMELHLIHYSYGVNSTEKGDLSSESTVSRIRTEHFPLTLESARPSHTSQYLCASSESLAGGSRDTQYFGPGTRLTVL.

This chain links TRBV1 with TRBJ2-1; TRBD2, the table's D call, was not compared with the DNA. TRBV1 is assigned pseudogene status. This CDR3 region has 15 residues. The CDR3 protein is CTSSFVAGDPNGQFF. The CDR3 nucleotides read TGCACCAGCAGTTTTGTGGCGGGGGACCCCAATGGGCAGTTCTTC.

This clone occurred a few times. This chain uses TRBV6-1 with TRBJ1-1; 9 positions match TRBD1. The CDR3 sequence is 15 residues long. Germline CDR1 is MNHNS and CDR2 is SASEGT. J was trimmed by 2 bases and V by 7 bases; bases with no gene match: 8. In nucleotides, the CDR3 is TGTGCCAGCAAAACAGGGGGCTATTCAAACACTGAAGCTTTCTTT. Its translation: CASKTGGYSNTEAFF.

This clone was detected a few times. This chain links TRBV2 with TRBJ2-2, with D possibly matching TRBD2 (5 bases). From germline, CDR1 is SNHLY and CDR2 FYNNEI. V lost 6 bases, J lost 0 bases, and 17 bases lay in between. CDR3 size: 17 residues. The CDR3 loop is CASRMSGGRANTGELFF. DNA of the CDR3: TGTGCCAGCAGGATGAGCGGCGGACGAGCGAACACCGGGGAGCTGTTTTTT. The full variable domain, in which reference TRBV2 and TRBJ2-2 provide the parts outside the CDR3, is EPEVTQTPSHQVTQMGQEVILRCVPISNHLYFYWYRQILGQKVEFLVSFYNNEISEKSEIFDDQFSVERPDGSNFTLKIRSTKLEDSAMYFCASRMSGGRANTGELFFGEGSRLTVL.

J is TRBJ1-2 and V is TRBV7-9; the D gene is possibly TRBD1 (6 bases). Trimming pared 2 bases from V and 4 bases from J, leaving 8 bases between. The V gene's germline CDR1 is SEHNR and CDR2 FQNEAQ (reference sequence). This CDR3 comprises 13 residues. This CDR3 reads CASSLQGSYGYTF. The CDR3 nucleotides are TGTGCCAGCAGCTTACAGGGGAGCTATGGCTACACCTTC.

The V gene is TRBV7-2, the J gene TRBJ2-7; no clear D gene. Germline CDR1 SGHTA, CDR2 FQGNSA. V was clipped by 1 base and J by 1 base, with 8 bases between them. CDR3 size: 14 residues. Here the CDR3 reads CASSLEPGSYEQYF. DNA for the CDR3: TGTGCCAGCAGCTTAGAACCCGGTTCCTACGAGCAGTACTTC. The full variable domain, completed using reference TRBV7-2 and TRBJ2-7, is GAGVSQSPSNKVTEKGKDVELRCDPISGHTALYWYRQSLGQGLEFLIYFQGNSAPDKSGLPSDRFSAERTGGSVSTLTIQRTQQEDSAVYLCASSLEPGSYEQYFGPGTRLTVT.

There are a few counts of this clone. CDR3 protein: CAISRTGDTGELFF. CDR3 nucleotides: TGTGCCATCAGTAGGACAGGGGACACCGGGGAGCTGTTTTTT. The V call is TRBV10-3, the J call TRBJ2-2; 9 bases align to TRBD1. V gave up 5 bases and J gave up 3 bases; unmatched junction bases: 1. The CDR3 runs 14 residues. CDR1 is ENHRY and CDR2 is SYGVKD in the germline V gene.

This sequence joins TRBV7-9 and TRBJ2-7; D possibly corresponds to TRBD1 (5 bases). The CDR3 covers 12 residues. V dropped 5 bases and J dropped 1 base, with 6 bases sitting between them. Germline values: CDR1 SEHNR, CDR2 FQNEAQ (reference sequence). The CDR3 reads CASSQGSYEQYF. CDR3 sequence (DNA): TGTGCCAGCAGCCAGGGATCCTACGAGCAGTACTTC.

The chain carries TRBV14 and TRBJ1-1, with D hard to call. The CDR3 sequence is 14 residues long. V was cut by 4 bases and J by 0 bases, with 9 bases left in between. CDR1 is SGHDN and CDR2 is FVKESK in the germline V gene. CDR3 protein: CASSPQNMNTEAFF. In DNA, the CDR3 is TGTGCCAGCAGCCCACAGAATATGAACACTGAAGCTTTCTTT. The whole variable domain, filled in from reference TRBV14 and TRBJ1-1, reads EAGVTQFPSHSVIEKGQTVTLRCDPISGHDNLYWYRRVMGKEIKFLLHFVKESKQDESGMPNNRFLAERTGGTYSTLKVQPAELEDSGVYFCASSPQNMNTEAFFGQGTRLTVV.